This T cell receptor (beta chain) was identified in a study of identical twins. This clonotype was seen ten or more times. Its ends do not fully match the called genes, so a read error is possible. This CDR3 region has 15 residues. TCRdb independently ran MiXCR on the 5' RACE reads; one entry per CDR3 protein. The data hold some 330,000 distinct CDR3 sequences, with 7% to 9.5% observed a single time. The chain joins TRBV12-3 or TRBV12-4 to TRBJ2-5, with TRBD2 matching 10 bases. The receptor's source is a woman in her 50s in good health. Sequencing input: naive T cells sorted from blood. This chain's CDR3 is CASRLAGGLQETQYF. The CDR3 coding sequence is TGTGCCAGCAGGTTAGCGGGAGGTCTACAAGAGACCCAGTACTTC.